This T cell receptor beta chain emerged from a study of blood T cell repertoires in COVID-19. Adults between roughly 18 and 90 years of age took part from 24 US areas. Membership in each cohort depended on participant-reported clinical history. Cohort 3 donors were reported recovered after two negative PCRs, clearance, or symptom resolution. In the original processing: Amplified reference gene primers provided the basis for estimating nucleated cell counts. Sequenced by immunoSEQ multiplex PCR; TCRdb stores in-frame clones only, minus some. D and trimming come from the DNA, and the V and J calls and clone size come from that table. The sample records 150,000 or so clones, roughly 85% being singletons. Sequencing was carried out using PBMCs or T cells enriched from blood (not recorded which). The clonotype comes from a man in his forties or fifties who had recovered from COVID-19.

CDR3 in DNA: TGTGCCAGCAGCCAATCGCAGGTCGCCAACTATGGCTACACCTTC. Its translation: CASSQSQVANYGYTF. This chain connects TRBV16 to TRBJ1-2; unclear D gene. From germline, CDR1 is KGHSY and CDR2 FQNENV. The germline V and J ends were trimmed by 0 bases and 2 bases, with 10 bases remaining between them. The CDR3 contains 15 residues.